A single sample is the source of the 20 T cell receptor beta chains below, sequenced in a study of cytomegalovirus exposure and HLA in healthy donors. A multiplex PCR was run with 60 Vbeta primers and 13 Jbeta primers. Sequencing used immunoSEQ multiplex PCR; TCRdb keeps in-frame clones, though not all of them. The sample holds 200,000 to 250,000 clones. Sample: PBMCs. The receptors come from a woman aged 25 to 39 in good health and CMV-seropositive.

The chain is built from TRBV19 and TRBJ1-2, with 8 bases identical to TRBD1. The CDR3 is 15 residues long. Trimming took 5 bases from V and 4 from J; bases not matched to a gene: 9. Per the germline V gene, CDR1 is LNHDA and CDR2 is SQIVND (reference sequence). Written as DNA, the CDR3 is TGTGCCAGTAGTTATCGCGCAGGGGGCGTCTATGGCTACACCTTC. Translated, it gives CASSYRAGGVYGYTF.

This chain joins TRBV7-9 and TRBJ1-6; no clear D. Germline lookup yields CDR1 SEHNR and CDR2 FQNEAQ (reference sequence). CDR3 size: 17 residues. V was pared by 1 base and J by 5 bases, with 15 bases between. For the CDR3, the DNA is TGTGCCAGCAGCTTAGATCGGACTGGTCTAAATAATTCACCCCTCCACTTT. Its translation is CASSLDRTGLNNSPLHF.

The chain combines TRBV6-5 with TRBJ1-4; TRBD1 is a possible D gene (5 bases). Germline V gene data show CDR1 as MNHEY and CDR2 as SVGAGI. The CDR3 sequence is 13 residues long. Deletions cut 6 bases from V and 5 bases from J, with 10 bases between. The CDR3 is CASSRQMNEKLFF. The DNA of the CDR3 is TGTGCCAGCAGCCGACAGATGAATGAAAAACTGTTTTTT.

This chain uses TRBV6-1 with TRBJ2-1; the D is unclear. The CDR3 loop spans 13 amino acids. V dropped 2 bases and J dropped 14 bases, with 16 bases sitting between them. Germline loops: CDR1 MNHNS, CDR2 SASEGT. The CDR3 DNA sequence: TGTGCCAGCAGTGAATTTGACCTAGTTGAAGAGTTCTTC. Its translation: CASSEFDLVEEFF.

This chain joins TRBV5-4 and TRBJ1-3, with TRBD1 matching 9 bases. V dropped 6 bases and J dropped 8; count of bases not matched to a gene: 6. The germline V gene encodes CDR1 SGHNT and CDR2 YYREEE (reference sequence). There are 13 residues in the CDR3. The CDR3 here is CASTFDRGDTIYF. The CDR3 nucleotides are TGTGCCAGCACCTTCGACAGGGGGGACACCATATATTTT.

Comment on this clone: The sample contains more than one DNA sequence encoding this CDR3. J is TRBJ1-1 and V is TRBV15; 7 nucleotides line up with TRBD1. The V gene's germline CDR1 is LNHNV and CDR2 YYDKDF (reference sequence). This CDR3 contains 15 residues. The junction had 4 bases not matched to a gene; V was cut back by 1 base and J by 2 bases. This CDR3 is CATSRGRGRNTEAFF. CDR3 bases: TGTGCCACCAGCAGAGGGAGGGGGCGAAACACTGAAGCTTTCTTT.

The CDR3 nucleotides are TGCGCCAGCAGCTCGGGGGAGACCCAGTACTTC. This gives the protein CASSSGETQYF. This chain uses TRBV5-1 with TRBJ2-5, with D tentatively TRBD2 (5 bases). Germline-derived CDR1 and CDR2 are SGHRS and YFSETQ. V gave up 3 bases and J gave up 5 bases, with 5 bases separating them. There are 11 residues in the CDR3.

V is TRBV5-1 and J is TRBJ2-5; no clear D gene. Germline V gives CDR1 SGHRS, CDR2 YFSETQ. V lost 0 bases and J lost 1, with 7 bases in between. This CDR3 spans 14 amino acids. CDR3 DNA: TGCGCCAGCAGCTTGGCAGACTCCCAAGAGACCCAGTACTTC. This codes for CASSLADSQETQYF.

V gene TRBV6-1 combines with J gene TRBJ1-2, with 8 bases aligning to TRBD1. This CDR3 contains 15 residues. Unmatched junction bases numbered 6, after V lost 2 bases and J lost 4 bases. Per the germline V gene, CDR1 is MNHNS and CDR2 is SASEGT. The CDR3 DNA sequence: TGTGCCAGCAGTGAAAACCGGGACAGGCCCTATGGCTACACCTTC. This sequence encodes CASSENRDRPYGYTF.

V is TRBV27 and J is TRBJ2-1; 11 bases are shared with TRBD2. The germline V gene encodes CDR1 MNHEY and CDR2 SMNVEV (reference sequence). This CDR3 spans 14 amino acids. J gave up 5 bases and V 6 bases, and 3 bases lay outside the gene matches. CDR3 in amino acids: CASSGLAGNNEQFF. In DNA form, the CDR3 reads TGTGCCAGCAGCGGACTAGCGGGTAACAATGAGCAGTTCTTC.

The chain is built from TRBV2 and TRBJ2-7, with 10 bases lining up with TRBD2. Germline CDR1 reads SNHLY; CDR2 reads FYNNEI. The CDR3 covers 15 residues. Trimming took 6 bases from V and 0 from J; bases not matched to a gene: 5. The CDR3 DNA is TGTGCCAGCAGGTCGAGCGGGAGGGCCTCCTACGAGCAGTACTTC. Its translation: CASRSSGRASYEQYF.

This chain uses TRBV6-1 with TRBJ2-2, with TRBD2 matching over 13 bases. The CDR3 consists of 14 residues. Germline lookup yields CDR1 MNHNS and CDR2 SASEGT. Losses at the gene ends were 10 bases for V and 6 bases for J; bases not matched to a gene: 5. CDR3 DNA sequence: TGTGCCACAAGGGGACTAGCGGGACCCGGGGAGCTGTTTTTT. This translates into CATRGLAGPGELFF.

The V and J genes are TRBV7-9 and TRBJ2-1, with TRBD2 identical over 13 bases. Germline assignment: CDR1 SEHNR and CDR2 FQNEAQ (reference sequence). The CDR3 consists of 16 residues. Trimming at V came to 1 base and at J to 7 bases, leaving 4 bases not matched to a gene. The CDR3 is CASSLGLGLAGNEQFF. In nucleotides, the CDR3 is TGTGCCAGCAGCTTAGGTTTGGGACTAGCGGGGAATGAGCAGTTCTTC.

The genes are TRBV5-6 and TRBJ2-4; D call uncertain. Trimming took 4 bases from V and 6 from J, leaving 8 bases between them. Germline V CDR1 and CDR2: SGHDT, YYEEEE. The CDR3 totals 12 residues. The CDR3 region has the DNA TGTGCCAGCAGCGACCCGGGAAACATTCAGTACTTC. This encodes CASSDPGNIQYF.

CDR3 sequence: CASSLEEDSFGYTF. DNA for the CDR3: TGTGCCAGCAGCTTAGAGGAGGACTCTTTTGGCTACACCTTC. This sequence joins TRBV7-9 and TRBJ1-2; D call uncertain. CDR3 size: 14 residues. Germline V gene data show CDR1 as SEHNR and CDR2 as FQNEAQ (reference sequence). Trimming shortened V by 1 base and J by 7 bases, and 13 bases separated the two germline ends. The full variable domain, completed using reference TRBV7-9 and TRBJ1-2, is DTGVSQNPRHKITKRGQNVTFRCDPISEHNRLYWYRQTLGQGPEFLTYFQNEAQLEKSRLLSDRFSAERPKGSFSTLEIQRTEQGDSAMYLCASSLEEDSFGYTFGSGTRLTVV.

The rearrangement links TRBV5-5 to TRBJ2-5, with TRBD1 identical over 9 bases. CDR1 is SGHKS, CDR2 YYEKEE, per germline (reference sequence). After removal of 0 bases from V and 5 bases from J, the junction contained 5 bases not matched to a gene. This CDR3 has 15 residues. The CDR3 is CASSLGDRDWETQYF. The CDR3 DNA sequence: TGTGCCAGCAGCTTGGGGGACAGGGACTGGGAGACCCAGTACTTC. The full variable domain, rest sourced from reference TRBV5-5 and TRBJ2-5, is DAGVTQSPTHLIKTRGQQVTLRCSPISGHKSVSWYQQVLGQGPQFIFQYYEKEERGRGNFPDRFSARQFPNYSSELNVNALLLGDSALYLCASSLGDRDWETQYFGPGTRLLVL.

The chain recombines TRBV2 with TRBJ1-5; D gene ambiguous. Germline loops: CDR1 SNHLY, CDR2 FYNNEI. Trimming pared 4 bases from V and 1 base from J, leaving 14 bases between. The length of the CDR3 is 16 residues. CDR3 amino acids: CASSALPPESNQPQHF. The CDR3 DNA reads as TGTGCCAGCAGTGCATTGCCCCCCGAGAGCAATCAGCCCCAGCATTTT.

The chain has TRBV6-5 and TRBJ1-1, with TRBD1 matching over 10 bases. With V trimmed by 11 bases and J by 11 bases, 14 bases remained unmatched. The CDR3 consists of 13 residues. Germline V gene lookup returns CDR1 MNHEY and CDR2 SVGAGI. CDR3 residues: CAAGGDRGRRAFF. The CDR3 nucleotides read TGTGCCGCTGGGGGAGACAGGGGGCGACGTGCTTTCTTT.

This chain's CDR3 is CASSARQGYSGANVLTF. CDR3 bases: TGTGCCAGCAGTGCTCGACAGGGCTACTCTGGGGCCAACGTCCTGACTTTC. V and J are TRBV6-1 and TRBJ2-6, with 7 bases lining up with TRBD1. CDR3 length: 17 amino acids. The germline CDR1 and CDR2 sequences are MNHNS and SASEGT. Losses at the gene ends were 4 bases for V and 0 bases for J; bases not matched to a gene: 6.

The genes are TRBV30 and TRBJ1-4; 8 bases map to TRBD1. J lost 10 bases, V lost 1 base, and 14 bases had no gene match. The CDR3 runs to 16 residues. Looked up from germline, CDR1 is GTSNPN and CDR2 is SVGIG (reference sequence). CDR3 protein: CAWSGPSTGATRKLFF. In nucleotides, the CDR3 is TGTGCCTGGAGTGGACCCTCGACAGGGGCAACACGAAAACTGTTTTTT.